One and the same sample provided the 20 T cell receptor beta chains below, sequenced in a study of T cells after yellow fever vaccination. Each CDR3 protein gets one entry after TCRdb re-called the 5' RACE reads with MiXCR. The table has about 340,000 distinct CDR3 sequences, 3% to 4.5% seen once. Sample: PBMCs, taken 5 days after the yellow fever booster vaccination. The source of these receptors is a man between 18 and 29 years old who received the YFV17D yellow fever vaccine.

The rearrangement links TRBV27 to TRBJ1-2; maybe TRBD1 (6 bases). Germline V gene sequence: CDR1 MNHEY, CDR2 SMNVEV (reference sequence). This CDR3 is built from 15 residues. Trimming stripped 6 bases from V and 0 bases from J, with 14 bases between. The CDR3 spells CASSDRGTPNYGYTF. The CDR3 coding sequence is TGTGCCAGCAGCGATAGGGGGACACCTAACTATGGCTACACCTTC.

V is TRBV2 and J is TRBJ1-1, with D unresolved. This CDR3 has 11 amino acids. The V end lost 4 bases, the J end lost 3 bases, and 3 bases lay between the germline ends. CDR1 is SNHLY, CDR2 FYNNEI, per germline. The CDR3 bases are TGTGCCAGCAGTGGACACACTGAAGCTTTCTTT. Its protein is CASSGHTEAFF.

This clonotype was seen a few times. The genes are TRBV25-1 and TRBJ1-4; D might be TRBD1 (5 bases). Trimming cost V 1 base and J 7 bases, with 16 bases left between them. The CDR3 contains 16 residues. Germline V CDR1 and CDR2: MGHDK, SYGVNS. In DNA form, the CDR3 reads TGTGCCAGCAGTGAATGGGGCCCCGGGCTGGCTGAAAAACTGTTTTTT. The encoded protein is CASSEWGPGLAEKLFF.

This rearrangement joins TRBV5-4 to TRBJ2-2; no clear D. The CDR3 spans 13 residues. V was pared by 3 bases and J by 7 bases, with 10 bases between. Germline CDR1 SGHNT, CDR2 YYREEE (reference sequence). The chain's CDR3 is CASSSQLGGELFF. The CDR3 nucleotides read TGTGCCAGCAGCTCTCAACTGGGCGGGGAGCTGTTTTTT.

The V gene is TRBV12-3 or TRBV12-4, the J gene TRBJ2-5; D is undetermined. The length of the CDR3 is 13 residues. V lost 7 bases and J lost 4, with 13 bases in between. This CDR3 reads CASTRRYPETQYF. The CDR3 DNA reads as TGTGCCAGCACGAGACGGTACCCAGAGACCCAGTACTTC.

This clonotype occurred a few times. The chain combines TRBV19 with TRBJ2-2; perhaps TRBD2 as D (6 bases). CDR1 LNHDA and CDR2 SQIVND come from the germline V gene (reference sequence). V lost 8 bases, J lost 4 bases, and 20 bases lay in between. CDR3 length equals 16 residues. The CDR3: CASSSFTGTSTGELFF. CDR3 sequence (DNA): TGTGCCAGTTCCTCTTTTACCGGGACTTCCACCGGGGAGCTGTTTTTT.

At least ten counts were recorded for this clonotype. The genes are TRBV20-1 and TRBJ2-7, with 7 bases identical to TRBD2. Germline V gene sequence: CDR1 DFQATT, CDR2 SNEGSKA (reference sequence). The CDR3 covers 13 residues. The V and J ends lost 5 bases and 3 bases, in that order; junction bases with no gene match: 7. The chain's CDR3 is CSALPSGGYEQYF. The DNA for the CDR3 is TGCAGTGCTCTACCTTCGGGGGGCTACGAGCAGTACTTC.

This clonotype was picked up a small number of times. The chain has TRBV20-1 and TRBJ2-7, with no clear D. The CDR3 extends over 15 amino acids. V was trimmed by 0 bases and J by 4 bases, leaving 16 bases between them. CDR1 and CDR2 from the germline V gene are DFQATT and SNEGSKA (reference sequence). DNA for the CDR3: TGCAGTGCTAGAGATCCGGCAGCATCGCAGTACGAGCAGTACTTC. Protein sequence: CSARDPAASQYEQYF.

The chain couples TRBV5-1 to TRBJ2-3, with 7 bases matching TRBD1. There are 14 residues in the CDR3. Germline CDR1 reads SGHRS; CDR2 reads YFSETQ. V dropped 5 bases and J dropped 6; count of bases not matched to a gene: 9. CDR3 sequence reads: CASRRDSTVDTQYF. The CDR3 bases are TGCGCCAGCAGACGGGACAGTACGGTCGATACGCAGTATTTT.

The chain joins TRBV29-1 to TRBJ1-2; D unresolved. Between the trimmed V and J ends, which lost 5 bases and 2 bases, there was a span of 9 bases. This CDR3 comprises 12 residues. Germline CDR1 reads SQVTM; CDR2 reads ANQGSEA. The CDR3 sequence is CSVRAMNYGYTF. The DNA for the CDR3 is TGCAGCGTTCGGGCGATGAACTATGGCTACACCTTC.

There are many counts of this clonotype. The V gene is TRBV7-9, the J gene TRBJ1-1, with D possibly TRBD1 on 5 matching bases. This CDR3 is 17 amino acids long. V was cut by 6 bases and J by 0 bases, with 20 bases left in between. The germline CDR1 and CDR2 sequences are SEHNR and FQNEAQ (reference sequence). In DNA, the CDR3 is TGTGCCAGCAGTTATGGGCCGGGACGGCGCATGAACACTGAAGCTTTCTTT. It is translated as CASSYGPGRRMNTEAFF. Full variable domain (outside the CDR3, taken from reference TRBV7-9 and TRBJ1-1): DTGVSQNPRHKITKRGQNVTFRCDPISEHNRLYWYRQTLGQGPEFLTYFQNEAQLEKSRLLSDRFSAERPKGSFSTLEIQRTEQGDSAMYLCASSYGPGRRMNTEAFFGQGTRLTVV.

V gene TRBV7-8 combines with J gene TRBJ2-3, with 9 positions matching TRBD1. The CDR3 has 16 amino acids. Germline values: CDR1 SGHVS, CDR2 FQNEAQ. Trimming at V came to 1 base and at J to 4 bases, leaving 6 bases not matched to a gene. This CDR3 is CASSLGTGGLADTQYF. DNA of the CDR3: TGTGCCAGCAGCTTAGGTACAGGGGGCTTGGCAGATACGCAGTATTTT.

This rearrangement joins TRBV5-5 to TRBJ2-3, with TRBD2 matching over 8 bases. Germline CDR1 and CDR2: SGHKS and YYEKEE (reference sequence). Trimming at V came to 1 base and at J to 5 bases, leaving 6 bases not matched to a gene. The CDR3 runs to 15 residues. In nucleotides, the CDR3 is TGTGCCAGCAGCTTGACCCGGGAGGGGGGAGATACGCAGTATTTT. Translation gives CASSLTREGGDTQYF.

This clonotype was seen a few times. The chain recombines TRBV7-6 with TRBJ2-1, with 10 bases fitting TRBD2. Germline-derived CDR1 and CDR2 are SGHVS and FNYEAQ. CDR3 length: 15 amino acids. Germline trimming cut 5 bases from V and 9 bases from J; bases unmatched to any gene: 10. The CDR3 DNA sequence: TGTGCCAGCAGCCGTGGGCCTAGCGGGGGAATTGAGCAGTTCTTC. As protein: CASSRGPSGGIEQFF.

As to this clonotype: An end of the junction does not agree with germline; a read error may underlie this. The chain is built from TRBV20-1 and TRBJ1-1; the D is unclear. Germline CDR1 reads DFQATT; CDR2 reads SNEGSKA (reference sequence). CDR3 size: 13 residues. CDR3 nucleotides: TGCAGTGCTAGAGCAGTGGCGGGAACTGTAGCTTTCTTT. Its protein is CSARAVAGTVAFF.

V gene TRBV27 combines with J gene TRBJ1-2, with TRBD1 matching 9 bases. Per the germline V gene, CDR1 is MNHEY and CDR2 is SMNVEV (reference sequence). J was trimmed by 2 bases and V by 6 bases; bases with no gene match: 13. The CDR3 totals 17 residues. The CDR3 DNA reads as TGTGCCAGCAGCCCCTCCGGGACAGGGATCGGGAACTATGGCTACACCTTC. Amino acids: CASSPSGTGIGNYGYTF.

The V call is TRBV6-2 or TRBV6-3, the J call TRBJ2-2; possible D gene TRBD2, 5 bases. The V end was cut by 0 bases, the J end by 0 bases, with 5 bases between. CDR3 size: 15 residues. Germline values: CDR1 MNHEY, CDR2 SVGEGT. CDR3 nucleotides: TGTGCCAGCAGTTACTCGGACTCGAACACCGGGGAGCTGTTTTTT. It translates to CASSYSDSNTGELFF.

About this clonotype itself: A much larger clone differs from this one at a single base, so this may be a read error. The rearrangement links TRBV5-1 to TRBJ1-1; D uncertain. The CDR3 runs to 13 residues. Germline lookup yields CDR1 SGHRS and CDR2 YFSETQ. The CDR3 sequence is CASSLWMNTDAFF. CDR3 coding DNA: TGCGCCAGCAGCTTGTGGATGAACACTGACGCTTTCTTT.

In its sample, this clonotype was seen a few times. J is TRBJ2-5 and V is TRBV18; D possibly corresponds to TRBD1 (6 bases). Germline lookup yields CDR1 KGHSH and CDR2 LQKENI. The germline V and J ends were trimmed by 3 bases and 3 bases, with 11 bases remaining between them. CDR3 length: 14 residues. CDR3 sequence: CASSPRAGEETQYF. CDR3 nucleotide sequence: TGTGCCAGCTCACCGCGGGCAGGGGAAGAGACCCAGTACTTC.

This clonotype was seen more than once but under ten times. The chain couples TRBV6-5 to TRBJ2-3; D gene uncertain. CDR3 length equals 14 residues. The germline CDR1 and CDR2 sequences are MNHEY and SVGAGI. Trimming removed 4 bases at V and 4 bases at J, with 12 bases between. CDR3: CASSSSVSPDTQYF. The CDR3, as DNA: TGTGCCAGCAGTTCTTCCGTGAGCCCAGATACGCAGTATTTT.